This entry lists 31 T cell receptor beta chains sequenced from one sample in a study of blood T cell repertoires in COVID-19 (dated by TCRdb to 2020 to 2021). The library was produced with the immunoSEQ multiplex PCR assay. This immuneACCESS table, as held by TCRdb, lists in-frame sequences with V and J called but not all clones. Of the missing ones, under half trace to an unresolved V gene in checked studies; the others have no known cause. The sample table shows about 150,000 clones, and just under 85% are seen once. Jointly, the top ten make up roughly 6.4% of the sample. Source material: PBMCs or T cells enriched from blood (not recorded which). The receptors stem from a woman between 35 and 50 years old who had recovered from COVID-19.

The chain joins TRBV7-2 to TRBJ1-4; 10 nucleotides align to TRBD1. The CDR3 has 15 residues. With V trimmed by 6 bases and J by 7 bases, 8 bases remained unmatched. The V gene's germline CDR1 is SGHTA and CDR2 FQGNSA. CDR3 nucleotide sequence: TGTGCCAGCAGTACAGGCGGGACAGGGGTTGAAAAACTGTTTTTT. This codes for CASSTGGTGVEKLFF.

The V call is TRBV27, the J call TRBJ2-5; a possible D gene is TRBD1 (6 bases). The V end lost 2 bases, the J end lost 7 bases, and 17 bases lay between the germline ends. The CDR3 spans 15 residues. Germline assignment: CDR1 MNHEY and CDR2 SMNVEV (reference sequence). The CDR3 DNA reads TGTGCCAGCAGTTTAGTCCCGACAGGCTGGGGGACCCAGTACTTC. It encodes CASSLVPTGWGTQYF.

The genes are TRBV4-1 and TRBJ2-1; D is uncertain. There are 16 residues in the CDR3. V was shortened by 1 base and J by 4 bases, with 14 bases between the two germline ends. In germline, CDR1 is MGHRA, CDR2 YSYEKL. CDR3 protein: CASSQVYSYLYNEQFF. In nucleotides, the CDR3 is TGCGCCAGCAGCCAAGTCTACAGTTACCTTTACAATGAGCAGTTCTTC.

The chain recombines TRBV7-8 with TRBJ2-7; possible D gene TRBD2, 6 bases. V was trimmed by 3 bases and J by 0 bases, leaving 18 bases between them. Germline V lookup: CDR1 SGHVS, CDR2 FQNEAQ. This CDR3 has 17 residues. The CDR3 loop reads CASSFDLRDSSSYEQYF. The DNA for the CDR3 is TGTGCCAGCAGCTTCGACCTCCGGGACTCGAGCTCCTACGAGCAGTACTTC.

The genes are TRBV3-1 (or the pseudogene TRBV3-2) and TRBJ1-1; no reliable D call. V lost 0 bases and J 5 bases, leaving 10 bases between the germline ends. CDR1 LGHDT and CDR2 YNNKEL come from the germline V gene (reference sequence). This CDR3 is 14 amino acids long. Written as DNA, the CDR3 is TGTGCCAGCAGCCAAGATGCGGGGTTTACTGAAGCTTTCTTT. This encodes CASSQDAGFTEAFF.

The CDR3: CSARNRDRVTDTQYF. CDR3 DNA sequence: TGCAGCGCCCGGAACCGGGACAGGGTGACAGATACGCAGTATTTT. The rearrangement uses TRBV29-1 and TRBJ2-3; 9 bases map to TRBD1. V dropped 7 bases and J dropped 3; count of bases not matched to a gene: 11. Looked up from germline, CDR1 is SQVTM and CDR2 is ANQGSEA. The CDR3 has 15 amino acids.

This chain uses TRBV5-6 with TRBJ1-4, with no clear D. V lost 3 bases, J lost 0 bases, and 15 bases lay in between. The germline CDR1 and CDR2 sequences are SGHDT and YYEEEE. The CDR3 is 17 amino acids. The CDR3 DNA follows: TGTGCCAGCAGCTCCCCTGGGAACGGGGCAACTAATGAAAAACTGTTTTTT. This codes for CASSSPGNGATNEKLFF.

The chain carries TRBV27 and TRBJ2-1; 9 nucleotides agree with TRBD1. In germline, CDR1 is MNHEY, CDR2 SMNVEV (reference sequence). V was pared by 6 bases and J by 9 bases, with 9 bases of the junction left unmatched. This CDR3 comprises 14 residues. The CDR3 nucleotides are TGTGCCAGCAGCGGGACAGGGAGGTTTAGTGAGCAGTTCTTC. It codes for CASSGTGRFSEQFF.

The chain is built from TRBV9 and TRBJ1-4; 9 positions match TRBD1. After removal of 2 bases from V and 0 bases from J, the junction contained 8 bases not matched to a gene. Germline V gene lookup returns CDR1 SGDLS and CDR2 YYNGEE. CDR3 length: 18 amino acids. CDR3 region: CASSVGQGSRATNEKLFF. CDR3 nucleotide sequence: TGTGCCAGCAGCGTCGGACAGGGGAGCCGTGCAACTAATGAAAAACTGTTTTTT.

Only a few counts were recorded for this clone. The chain employs TRBV7-8 and TRBJ1-2; 8 bases line up with TRBD1. The CDR3 totals 16 residues. V shed 0 bases, J shed 8 bases, and the junction held 11 bases outside the gene matches. Germline V CDR1 and CDR2: SGHVS, FQNEAQ. CDR3 residues: CASSLAGWQGAGGYTF. The CDR3 DNA follows: TGTGCCAGCAGCTTAGCGGGGTGGCAGGGGGCAGGAGGCTACACCTTC.

The V call is TRBV28, the J call TRBJ1-1; D not certain. This CDR3 region has 14 residues. Trimming took off 6 bases at V and 6 bases at J, with 17 bases between the two ends. CDR1 is MDHEN and CDR2 is SYDVKM in the germline V gene. The CDR3 region has the DNA TGTGCCAGCAGCTGGAGGGTCCGGGCCTCTGAAGCTTTCTTT. This translates into CASSWRVRASEAFF.

In its sample, this clone was seen a few times. J is TRBJ1-5 and V is TRBV5-1; TRBD1 aligns across 9 bases. Germline-derived CDR1 and CDR2 are SGHRS and YFSETQ. The CDR3 extends over 16 amino acids. The V and J ends lost 4 bases and 5 bases, in that order; junction bases with no gene match: 10. CDR3: CASSKTGTGGDQPQHF. In DNA, the CDR3 is TGCGCCAGCAGCAAAACCGGAACAGGGGGCGATCAGCCCCAGCATTTT.

The gene calls are TRBV21-1 and TRBJ1-5; the table's D call, TRBD1, has no DNA check behind it. TRBV21-1 is listed as a pseudogene. The CDR3 loop spans 15 amino acids. CDR3 sequence reads: CASSPRDRGTQPQHF. In nucleotides, the CDR3 is TGTGCCAGCAGCCCAAGGGACAGGGGTACTCAGCCCCAGCATTTT.

This chain joins TRBV27 and TRBJ1-1, with D perhaps matching TRBD1 (6 bases). CDR3 length: 16 residues. V dropped 3 bases and J dropped 4 bases, with 18 bases sitting between them. Germline assignment: CDR1 MNHEY and CDR2 SMNVEV (reference sequence). The CDR3 is CASSFRLGAAGTEAFF. CDR3 sequence (DNA): TGTGCCAGCAGTTTTCGGCTGGGGGCAGCTGGCACTGAAGCTTTCTTT.

This chain joins TRBV3-1 (or the pseudogene TRBV3-2) and TRBJ2-2; 10 positions match TRBD2. The CDR3 contains 15 residues. The J segment lost 4 bases and the V segment lost 5 bases, leaving 4 bases of the junction unmatched. Germline V gene sequence: CDR1 LGHDT, CDR2 YNNKEL (reference sequence). The CDR3 protein is CASSSGLASTGELFF. In nucleotides, the CDR3 is TGTGCCAGCAGCTCGGGACTAGCGAGCACCGGGGAGCTGTTTTTT.

The chain is built from TRBV9 and TRBJ2-2; D is possibly TRBD2 (5 bases). The CDR3 is 16 residues long. Per the germline V gene, CDR1 is SGDLS and CDR2 is YYNGEE. V lost 4 bases to trimming and J lost 3 bases, with 16 bases between them. The CDR3 DNA follows: TGTGCCAGCAGCTCCCGGGGTACGGAATACACCGGGGAGCTGTTTTTT. Encoded protein: CASSSRGTEYTGELFF.

The J gene is TRBJ2-5, the V gene TRBV7-9; 12 bases match TRBD2. With 1 base clipped from V and 1 base from J, the junction kept 1 base outside the gene matches. This CDR3 spans 16 amino acids. Germline V gene data show CDR1 as SEHNR and CDR2 as FQNEAQ (reference sequence). For the CDR3, the DNA is TGTGCCAGCAGCTTAGGACTAGCGGGGGCCCAAGAGACCCAGTACTTC. It codes for CASSLGLAGAQETQYF. Based on the CDR3 plus reference TRBV7-9 and TRBJ2-5, the full variable domain is DTGVSQNPRHKITKRGQNVTFRCDPISEHNRLYWYRQTLGQGPEFLTYFQNEAQLEKSRLLSDRFSAERPKGSFSTLEIQRTEQGDSAMYLCASSLGLAGAQETQYFGPGTRLLVL.

The J gene is TRBJ2-7, the V gene TRBV4-2; 7 positions agree with TRBD2. Per the germline V gene, CDR1 is LGHNA and CDR2 is YNFKEQ. V was pared by 0 bases and J by 9 bases, with 11 bases of the junction left unmatched. This CDR3 is 15 amino acids long. The DNA for the CDR3 is TGTGCCAGCAGCCAAGAATTTGCGGGAGAGGGTGTGCAGTACTTC. The encoded protein is CASSQEFAGEGVQYF.

The genes are TRBV7-9 and TRBJ2-2; D may be TRBD1 (6 bases). V lost 7 bases to trimming and J lost 6 bases, with 9 bases between them. CDR1 and CDR2 from the germline V gene are SEHNR and FQNEAQ (reference sequence). The CDR3 consists of 12 residues. Here the CDR3 reads CASKGDAGELFF. The CDR3 DNA sequence: TGTGCCAGCAAGGGGGACGCCGGGGAGCTGTTTTTT.

This clone was found a few times. The gene calls are TRBV12-3 or TRBV12-4 and TRBJ1-1; D gene unclear. V lost 1 base and J lost 7, with 10 bases in between. This CDR3 has 13 amino acids. The CDR3 nucleotides read TGTGCCAGCAGTTTAGTCGAGGGCGGTGAAGCTTTCTTT. Its translation is CASSLVEGGEAFF.

V and J are TRBV30 and TRBJ2-5; 9 bases are shared with TRBD1. Germline V gene lookup returns CDR1 GTSNPN and CDR2 SVGIG (reference sequence). Trimming took 3 bases from V and 5 from J; bases not matched to a gene: 1. The CDR3 is 12 residues long. The CDR3 DNA sequence: TGTGCCTGGAGCACAGGGGGCGAGACCCAGTACTTC. It specifies CAWSTGGETQYF.

V is TRBV4-2 and J is TRBJ1-2, with a possible D match to TRBD1 (6 bases). V was cut by 1 base and J by 6 bases, with 12 bases left in between. This CDR3 contains 14 residues. Germline V gene data show CDR1 as LGHNA and CDR2 as YNFKEQ. The CDR3 coding sequence is TGTGCCAGCAGCCAAGCCCAGGGGAAAGATGGCTACACCTTC. Amino acids: CASSQAQGKDGYTF.

The CDR3 DNA reads TGTGCCAGCAGCACAGGACAGGGGAAAGATGAAGCTTTCTTT. The encoded protein is CASSTGQGKDEAFF. The chain recombines TRBV2 with TRBJ1-1; 9 bases match TRBD1. The CDR3 totals 14 residues. Germline CDR1 and CDR2: SNHLY and FYNNEI. J lost 7 bases, V lost 6 bases, and 9 bases had no gene match. Drawing the rest from reference TRBV2 and TRBJ1-1, the complete variable domain is EPEVTQTPSHQVTQMGQEVILRCVPISNHLYFYWYRQILGQKVEFLVSFYNNEISEKSEIFDDQFSVERPDGSNFTLKIRSTKLEDSAMYFCASSTGQGKDEAFFGQGTRLTVV.

The chain couples TRBV10-3 to TRBJ1-6, with TRBD1 matching 12 bases. The CDR3 is 14 residues long. V was clipped by 10 bases and J by 9 bases; unmatched bases: 7. Looked up from germline, CDR1 is ENHRY and CDR2 is SYGVKD. CDR3 in amino acids: CATEGTGGRSPLHF. The CDR3 DNA reads TGTGCCACCGAAGGGACAGGGGGCCGTTCACCCCTCCACTTT.

The chain is built from TRBV19 and TRBJ2-4; D uncertain. This CDR3 has 13 residues. V shed 2 bases and J shed 7 bases, with 9 bases lying between them. Germline V gene data show CDR1 as LNHDA and CDR2 as SQIVND (reference sequence). The CDR3 region is CASSISPRNIQYF. The CDR3 DNA sequence: TGTGCCAGTAGTATAAGCCCGAGGAACATTCAGTACTTC.

This chain links TRBV5-6 with TRBJ2-2, with D unresolved. Germline V lookup: CDR1 SGHDT, CDR2 YYEEEE. This CDR3 is 15 amino acids long. The germline V and J ends were trimmed by 5 bases and 4 bases, with 15 bases remaining between them. This CDR3 is CASSPRPVGTGELFF. DNA for the CDR3: TGTGCCAGCAGTCCGAGGCCGGTCGGCACCGGGGAGCTGTTTTTT.

The J gene is TRBJ1-2, the V gene TRBV6-4; 10 bases agree with TRBD1. CDR1 and CDR2 (germline): MRHNA, SNTAGT. The CDR3 is 16 residues long. With 4 bases clipped from V and 7 bases from J, the junction kept 12 bases outside the gene matches. The CDR3 protein is CASSVTRDRGIGGYTF. CDR3 DNA sequence: TGTGCCAGCAGTGTGACTCGGGACAGGGGAATCGGTGGCTACACCTTC.

The V and J genes are TRBV27 and TRBJ2-7, with a tentative D call TRBD2 (6 bases). CDR3 length equals 14 residues. CDR1 and CDR2 (germline): MNHEY, SMNVEV (reference sequence). V was cut by 2 bases and J by 7 bases, with 15 bases left in between. In DNA, the CDR3 is TGTGCCAGCAGTTTAATAAACCCGGGGACTGAGCAGTACTTC. Its translation is CASSLINPGTEQYF.

The CDR3 is CAISEPDRGLVGYTF. Here the CDR3 DNA reads TGTGCCATCAGTGAGCCAGACAGGGGGCTCGTCGGCTACACCTTC. V gene TRBV10-3 combines with J gene TRBJ1-2; TRBD1 agrees at 10 bases. V dropped 2 bases and J dropped 8; count of bases not matched to a gene: 8. Germline-derived CDR1 and CDR2 are ENHRY and SYGVKD. The CDR3 is made up of 15 amino acids.

This chain uses TRBV14 with TRBJ2-7; 9 positions match TRBD2. The CDR3 is 15 amino acids. In germline, CDR1 is SGHDN, CDR2 FVKESK. V was pared by 3 bases and J by 4 bases, with 7 bases of the junction left unmatched. The CDR3 protein is CASSHTRTSEYEQYF. CDR3 nucleotide sequence: TGTGCCAGCAGCCACACCAGGACTAGCGAATACGAGCAGTACTTC.

The chain recombines TRBV4-2 with TRBJ2-1, with 8 bases that match TRBD2. This CDR3 is 15 amino acids long. CDR1 and CDR2 from the germline V gene are LGHNA and YNFKEQ. J was trimmed by 7 bases and V by 2 bases; bases with no gene match: 7. The CDR3 DNA is TGTGCCAGCAGCCAAATAGCGGGGACTGGGAATGAGCAGTTCTTC. As protein: CASSQIAGTGNEQFF.